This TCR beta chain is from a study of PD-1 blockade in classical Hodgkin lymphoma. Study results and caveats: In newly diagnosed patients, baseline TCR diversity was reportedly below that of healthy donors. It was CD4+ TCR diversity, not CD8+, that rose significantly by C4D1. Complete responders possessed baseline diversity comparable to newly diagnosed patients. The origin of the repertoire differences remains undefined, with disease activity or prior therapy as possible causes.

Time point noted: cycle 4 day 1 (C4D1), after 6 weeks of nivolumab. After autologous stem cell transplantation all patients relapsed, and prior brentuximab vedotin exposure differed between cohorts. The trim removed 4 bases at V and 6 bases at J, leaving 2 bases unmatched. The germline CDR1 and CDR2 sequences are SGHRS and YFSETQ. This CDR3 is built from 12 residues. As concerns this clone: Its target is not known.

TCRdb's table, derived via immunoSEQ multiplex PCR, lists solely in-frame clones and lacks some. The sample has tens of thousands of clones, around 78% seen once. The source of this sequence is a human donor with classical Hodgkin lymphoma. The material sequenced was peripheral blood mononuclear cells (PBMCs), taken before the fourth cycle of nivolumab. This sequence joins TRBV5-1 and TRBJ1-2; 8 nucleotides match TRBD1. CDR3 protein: CASSPGGDGYTF. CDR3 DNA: TGCGCCAGCAGCCCAGGGGGCGATGGCTACACCTTC. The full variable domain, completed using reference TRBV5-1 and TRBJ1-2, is KAGVTQTPRYLIKTRGQQVTLSCSPISGHRSVSWYQQTPGQGLQFLFEYFSETQRNKGNFPGRFSGRQFSNSRSEMNVSTLELGDSALYLCASSPGGDGYTFGSGTRLTVV.